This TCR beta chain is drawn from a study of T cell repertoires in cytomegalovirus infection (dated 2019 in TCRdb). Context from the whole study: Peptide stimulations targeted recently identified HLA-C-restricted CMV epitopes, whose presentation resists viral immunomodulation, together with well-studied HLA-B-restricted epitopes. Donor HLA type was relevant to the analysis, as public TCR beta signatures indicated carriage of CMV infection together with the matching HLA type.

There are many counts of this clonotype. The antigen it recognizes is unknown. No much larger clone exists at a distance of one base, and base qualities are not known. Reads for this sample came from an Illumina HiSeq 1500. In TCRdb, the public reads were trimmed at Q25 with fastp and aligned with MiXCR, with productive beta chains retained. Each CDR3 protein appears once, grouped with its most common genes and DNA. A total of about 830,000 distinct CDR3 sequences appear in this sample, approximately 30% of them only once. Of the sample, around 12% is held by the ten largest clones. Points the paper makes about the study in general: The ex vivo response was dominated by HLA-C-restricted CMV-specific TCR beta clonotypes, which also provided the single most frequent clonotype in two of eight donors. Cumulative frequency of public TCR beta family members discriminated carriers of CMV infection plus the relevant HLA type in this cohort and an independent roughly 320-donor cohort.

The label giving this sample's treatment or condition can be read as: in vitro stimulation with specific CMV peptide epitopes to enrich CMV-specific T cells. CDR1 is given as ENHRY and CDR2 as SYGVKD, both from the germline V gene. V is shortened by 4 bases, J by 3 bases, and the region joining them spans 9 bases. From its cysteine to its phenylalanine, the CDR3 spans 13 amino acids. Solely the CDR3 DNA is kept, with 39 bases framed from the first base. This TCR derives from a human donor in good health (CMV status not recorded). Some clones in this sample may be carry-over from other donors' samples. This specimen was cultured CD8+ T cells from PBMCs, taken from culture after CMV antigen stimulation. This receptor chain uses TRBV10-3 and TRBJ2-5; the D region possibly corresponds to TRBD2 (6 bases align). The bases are TGTGCCATCAGTGTAAGGAGGGAAGAGACCCAGTACTTC. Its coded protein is CAISVRREETQYF.